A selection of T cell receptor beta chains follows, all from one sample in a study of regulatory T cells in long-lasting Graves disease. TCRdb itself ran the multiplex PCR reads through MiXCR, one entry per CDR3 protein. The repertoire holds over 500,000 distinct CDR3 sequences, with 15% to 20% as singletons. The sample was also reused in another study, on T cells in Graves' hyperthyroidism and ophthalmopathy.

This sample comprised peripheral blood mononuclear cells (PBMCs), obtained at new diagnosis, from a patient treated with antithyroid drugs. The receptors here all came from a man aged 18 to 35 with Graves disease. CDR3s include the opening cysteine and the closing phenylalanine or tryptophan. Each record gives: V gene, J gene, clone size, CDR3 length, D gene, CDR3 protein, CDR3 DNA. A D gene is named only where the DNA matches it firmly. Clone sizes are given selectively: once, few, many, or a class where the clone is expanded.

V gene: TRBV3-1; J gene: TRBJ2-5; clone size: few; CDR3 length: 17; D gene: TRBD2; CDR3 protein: CASSSEVGTSGEETQYF; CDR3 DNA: TGTGCCAGCAGCTCCGAGGTCGGGACTAGCGGAGAAGAGACCCAGTACTTC
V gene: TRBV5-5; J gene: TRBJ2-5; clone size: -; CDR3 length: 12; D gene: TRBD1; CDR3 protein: CATSTGEETQYF; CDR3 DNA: TGTGCCACCTCGACAGGGGAGGAGACCCAGTACTTC
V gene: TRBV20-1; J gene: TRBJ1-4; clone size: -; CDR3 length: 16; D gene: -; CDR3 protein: CSARSRADVTNEKLFF; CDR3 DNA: TGCAGTGCTAGAAGCAGGGCCGATGTCACTAATGAAAAACTGTTTTTT
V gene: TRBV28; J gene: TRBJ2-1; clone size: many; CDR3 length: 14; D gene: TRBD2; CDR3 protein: CASQGTSGSNEQFF; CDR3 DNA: TGTGCCAGCCAAGGGACTAGCGGGAGTAATGAGCAGTTCTTC
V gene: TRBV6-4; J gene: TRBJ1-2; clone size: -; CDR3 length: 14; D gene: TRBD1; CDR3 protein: CASSYGQGAYGYTF; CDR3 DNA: TGTGCCAGCAGTTATGGTCAGGGGGCTTATGGCTACACCTTC
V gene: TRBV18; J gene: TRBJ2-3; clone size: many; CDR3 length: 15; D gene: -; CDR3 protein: CASSPPRDYTGTQYF; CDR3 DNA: TGTGCCAGCTCACCACCCCGTGACTATACCGGTACGCAGTATTTT
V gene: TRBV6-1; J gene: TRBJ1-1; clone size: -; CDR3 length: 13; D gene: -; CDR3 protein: CASSTKRDTEAFF; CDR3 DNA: TGTGCCAGCAGTACAAAAAGGGACACTGAAGCTTTCTTT
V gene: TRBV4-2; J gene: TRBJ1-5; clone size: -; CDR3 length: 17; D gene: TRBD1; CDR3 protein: CARSQEGTGLSNQPQHF; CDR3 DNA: TGTGCCAGGAGCCAAGAGGGGACAGGGTTGAGCAATCAGCCCCAGCATTTT
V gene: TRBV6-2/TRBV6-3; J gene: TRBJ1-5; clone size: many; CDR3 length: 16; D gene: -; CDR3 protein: CASSSRLGIGNQPQHF; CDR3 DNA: TGTGCCAGCAGTTCGAGGCTAGGGATTGGCAATCAGCCCCAGCATTTT
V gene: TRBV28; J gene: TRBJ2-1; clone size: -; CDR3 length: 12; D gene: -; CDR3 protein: CAVADLYNEQFF; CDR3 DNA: TGTGCGGTCGCAGACCTATACAATGAGCAGTTCTTC
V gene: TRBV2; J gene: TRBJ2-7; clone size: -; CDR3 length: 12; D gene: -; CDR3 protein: CASIYRGGEQYF; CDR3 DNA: TGTGCCAGCATATACCGGGGTGGCGAGCAGTACTTC
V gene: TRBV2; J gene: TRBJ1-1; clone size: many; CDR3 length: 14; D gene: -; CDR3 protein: CASRAAGGIPEAFF; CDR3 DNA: TGTGCCAGCAGGGCGGCGGGGGGCATCCCTGAAGCTTTCTTT
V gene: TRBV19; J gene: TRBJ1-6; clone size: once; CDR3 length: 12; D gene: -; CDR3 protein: CASSMRNSPLHF; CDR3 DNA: TGTGCCAGTAGTATGAGGAATTCACCCCTCCACTTT
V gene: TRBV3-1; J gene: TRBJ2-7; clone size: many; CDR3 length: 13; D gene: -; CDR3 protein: CASSQYYVHEQYF; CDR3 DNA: TGTGCCAGCAGCCAATACTACGTCCACGAGCAGTACTTC
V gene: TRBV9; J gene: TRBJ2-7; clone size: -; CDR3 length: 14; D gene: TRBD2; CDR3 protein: CASSVGAGGYEQYF; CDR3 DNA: TGTGCCAGCAGCGTCGGAGCGGGAGGCTACGAGCAGTACTTC
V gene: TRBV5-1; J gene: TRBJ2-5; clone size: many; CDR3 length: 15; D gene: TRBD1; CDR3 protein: CASSSMTGDVETQYF; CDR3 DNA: TGCGCCAGCAGCTCGATGACAGGGGACGTCGAGACCCAGTACTTC
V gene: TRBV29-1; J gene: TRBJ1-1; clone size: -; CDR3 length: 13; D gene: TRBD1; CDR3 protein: CSAAGGPNTEAFF; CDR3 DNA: TGCAGCGCTGCAGGGGGCCCCAACACTGAAGCTTTCTTT
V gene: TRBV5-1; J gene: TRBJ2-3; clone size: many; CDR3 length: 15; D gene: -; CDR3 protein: CASSLEGQAKGTQYF; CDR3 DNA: TGCGCCAGCAGCTTGGAAGGTCAGGCTAAGGGTACGCAGTATTTT
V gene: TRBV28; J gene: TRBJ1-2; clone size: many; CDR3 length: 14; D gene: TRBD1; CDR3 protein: CASTPGQEGFGYTF; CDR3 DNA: TGTGCCAGCACCCCCGGACAGGAGGGGTTCGGCTACACCTTC
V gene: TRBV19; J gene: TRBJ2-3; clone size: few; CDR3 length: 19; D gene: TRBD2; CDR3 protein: CASSMEPIPASGSSDTQYF; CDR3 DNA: TGTGCCAGTAGTATGGAGCCCATCCCGGCTAGCGGGAGCTCGGATACGCAGTATTTT
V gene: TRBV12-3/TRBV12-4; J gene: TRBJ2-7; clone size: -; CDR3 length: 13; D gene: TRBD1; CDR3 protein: CASRPTGVYEQYF; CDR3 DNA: TGTGCCAGCAGACCCACAGGGGTCTACGAGCAGTACTTC
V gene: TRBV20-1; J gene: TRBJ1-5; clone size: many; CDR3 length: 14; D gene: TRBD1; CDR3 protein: CSAIQGVNNQPQHF; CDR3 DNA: TGCAGTGCTATTCAGGGGGTCAACAATCAGCCCCAGCATTTT
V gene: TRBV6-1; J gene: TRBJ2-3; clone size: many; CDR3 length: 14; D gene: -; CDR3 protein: CASSVSVYTDTQYF; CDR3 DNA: TGTGCCAGCAGTGTTTCAGTCTACACAGATACGCAGTATTTT
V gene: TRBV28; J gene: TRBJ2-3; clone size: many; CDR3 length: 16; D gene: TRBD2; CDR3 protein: CASSQGTSGRRDTQYF; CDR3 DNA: TGTGCCAGCAGTCAGGGGACTAGCGGCCGCCGGGATACGCAGTATTTT
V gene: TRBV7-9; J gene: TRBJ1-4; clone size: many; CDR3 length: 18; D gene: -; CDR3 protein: CASSSPEVAVATNEKLFF; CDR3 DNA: TGTGCCAGCAGCTCCCCGGAGGTGGCAGTTGCAACTAATGAAAAACTGTTTTTT
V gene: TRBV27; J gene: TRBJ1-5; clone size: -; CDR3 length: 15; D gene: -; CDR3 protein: CANSFQGGGNQPQHF; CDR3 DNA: TGTGCCAACAGTTTTCAGGGTGGGGGCAATCAGCCCCAGCATTTT
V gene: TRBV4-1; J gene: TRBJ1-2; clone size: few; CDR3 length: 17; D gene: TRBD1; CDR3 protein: CASSQGVGDRAAYGYTF; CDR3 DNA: TGCGCCAGCAGCCAAGGGGTTGGGGACAGGGCCGCCTATGGCTACACCTTC
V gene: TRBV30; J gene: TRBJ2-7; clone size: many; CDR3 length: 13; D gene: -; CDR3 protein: CAWNGKRTYEQYF; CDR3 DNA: TGTGCCTGGAATGGGAAGCGCACGTACGAGCAGTACTTC
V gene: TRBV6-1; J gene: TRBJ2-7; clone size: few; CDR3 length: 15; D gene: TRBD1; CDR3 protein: CASTLGQGLVHEQYF; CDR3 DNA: TGTGCCAGCACCCTTGGACAGGGTCTTGTCCACGAGCAGTACTTC
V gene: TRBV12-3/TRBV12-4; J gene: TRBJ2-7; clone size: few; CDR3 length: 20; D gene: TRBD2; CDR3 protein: CASSLGLGGTSGSFLYEQYF; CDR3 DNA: TGTGCCAGCAGTTTAGGTCTTGGGGGGACTAGCGGGAGTTTTCTATACGAGCAGTACTTC
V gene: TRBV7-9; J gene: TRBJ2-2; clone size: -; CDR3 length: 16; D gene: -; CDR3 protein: CASSLGRGARTGELFF; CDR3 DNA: TGTGCCAGCAGCTTAGGGCGAGGGGCGCGTACCGGGGAGCTGTTTTTT
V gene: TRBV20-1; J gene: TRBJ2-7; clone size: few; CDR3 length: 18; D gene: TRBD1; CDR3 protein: CSATDRGRGVGVGYEQYF; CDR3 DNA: TGCAGTGCTACCGACAGGGGACGCGGCGTTGGCGTAGGGTACGAGCAGTACTTC
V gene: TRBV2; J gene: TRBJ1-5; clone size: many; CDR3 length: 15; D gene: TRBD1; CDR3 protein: CASSGRDRGDQPQHF; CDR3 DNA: TGTGCCAGCAGTGGGAGGGACAGGGGGGATCAGCCCCAGCATTTT
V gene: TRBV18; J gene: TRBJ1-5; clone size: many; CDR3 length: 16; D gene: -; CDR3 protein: CASSPSPPNSNQPQHF; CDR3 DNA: TGTGCCAGCTCACCATCCCCTCCCAATAGCAATCAGCCCCAGCATTTT
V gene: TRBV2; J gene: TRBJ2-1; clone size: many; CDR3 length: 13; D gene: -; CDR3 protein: CAILRSRWNEQFF; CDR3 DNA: TGTGCCATTTTAAGAAGTAGATGGAATGAGCAGTTCTTC
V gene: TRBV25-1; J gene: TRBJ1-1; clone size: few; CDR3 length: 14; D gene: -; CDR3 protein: CASSATGTPYEAFF; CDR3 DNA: TGTGCCAGCAGTGCCACCGGGACGCCGTATGAAGCTTTCTTT
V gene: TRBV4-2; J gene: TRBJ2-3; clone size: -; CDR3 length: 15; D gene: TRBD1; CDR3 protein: CASSPGQALEDTQYF; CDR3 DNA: TGTGCCAGCAGCCCGGGACAGGCCTTGGAAGATACGCAGTATTTT
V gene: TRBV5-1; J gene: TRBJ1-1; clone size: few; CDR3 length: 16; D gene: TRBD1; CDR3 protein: CASSLDRGLMNTEAFF; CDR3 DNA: TGCGCCAGCAGCTTGGACAGGGGCCTGATGAACACTGAAGCTTTCTTT
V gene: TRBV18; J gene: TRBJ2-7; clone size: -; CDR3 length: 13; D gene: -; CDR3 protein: CASSPPPHYEQYF; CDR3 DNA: TGTGCCAGCTCACCCCCTCCCCACTACGAGCAGTACTTC
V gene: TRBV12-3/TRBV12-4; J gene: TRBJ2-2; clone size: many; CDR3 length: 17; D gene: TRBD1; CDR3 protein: CASSNRDRYFNTGELFF; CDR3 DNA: TGTGCCAGCAGTAATCGGGACAGATACTTCAACACCGGGGAGCTGTTTTTT
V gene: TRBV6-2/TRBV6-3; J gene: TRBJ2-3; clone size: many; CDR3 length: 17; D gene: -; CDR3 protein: CASNFMKGGSPTDTQYF; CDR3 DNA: TGTGCCAGCAATTTTATGAAAGGGGGGAGTCCGACAGATACGCAGTATTTT
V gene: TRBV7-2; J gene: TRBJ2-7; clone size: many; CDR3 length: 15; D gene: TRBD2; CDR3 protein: CASSRNLRGAYEQYF; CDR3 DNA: TGTGCCAGCAGCCGCAATTTACGGGGGGCCTACGAGCAGTACTTC
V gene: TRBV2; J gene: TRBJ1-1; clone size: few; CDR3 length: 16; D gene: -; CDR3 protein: CAGVGRVRQMNTEAFF; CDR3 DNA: TGTGCCGGGGTGGGCAGGGTTCGTCAGATGAACACTGAAGCTTTCTTT